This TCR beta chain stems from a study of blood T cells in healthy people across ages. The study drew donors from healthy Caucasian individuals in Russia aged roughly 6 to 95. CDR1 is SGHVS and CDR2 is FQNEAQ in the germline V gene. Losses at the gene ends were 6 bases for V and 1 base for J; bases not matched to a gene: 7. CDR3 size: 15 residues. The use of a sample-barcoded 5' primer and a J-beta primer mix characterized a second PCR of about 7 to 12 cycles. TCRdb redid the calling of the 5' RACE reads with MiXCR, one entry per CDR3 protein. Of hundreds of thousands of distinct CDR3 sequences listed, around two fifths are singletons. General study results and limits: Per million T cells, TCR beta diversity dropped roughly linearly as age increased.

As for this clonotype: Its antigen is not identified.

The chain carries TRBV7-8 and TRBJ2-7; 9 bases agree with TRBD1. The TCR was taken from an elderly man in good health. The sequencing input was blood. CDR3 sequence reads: CASSSLGTGSYEQYF. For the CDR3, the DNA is TGTGCCAGCAGTTCACTGGGGACAGGGTCCTACGAGCAGTACTTC. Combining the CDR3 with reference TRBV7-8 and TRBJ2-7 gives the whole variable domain GAGVSQSPRYKVAKRGQDVALRCDPISGHVSLFWYQQALGQGPEFLTYFQNEAQLDKSGLPSDRFFAERPEGSVSTLKIQRTQQEDSAVYLCASSSLGTGSYEQYFGPGTRLTVT.